This T cell receptor (beta chain) was sequenced during a study of blood T cell repertoires in COVID-19. Study-level information: Whether acute or convalescent, the COVID-19 samples came from the United States, Italy and Spain.

From germline, CDR1 is GTSNPN and CDR2 SVGIG (reference sequence). The CDR3 contains 14 residues. The V segment lost 3 bases and the J segment 9 bases; nucleotides outside the gene matches: 9. Sequencing used immunoSEQ multiplex PCR; TCRdb keeps in-frame clones, though not all of them. The data contain fewer than 200,000 clones, about 83% of them singletons. The sequence was obtained from a woman in her 70s with COVID-19, enrolled during active disease. The sequencing input was peripheral blood. V and J are TRBV30 and TRBJ2-7; 12 bases match TRBD2. CDR3 nucleotide sequence: TGTGCCTGGAGGAGACTAGCGGGAGCTTCAGGGCAGTACTTC. It yields the protein CAWRRLAGASGQYF.